One sample yielded the 18 T cell receptor beta chains listed below, sequenced in a study of TIL therapy for anti-PD-1-resistant metastatic lung cancer. Sequencing used immunoSEQ v3. Using immunoSEQ multiplex PCR, the repertoire was profiled, and TCRdb retains in-frame clones only, with some absent. Altogether 45,000 to 75,000 clones are present, about 69% being singletons, with the ten largest covering approximately 7%. As for time point: pre-treatment sample, taken before nivolumab and TIL therapy. The sequencing here drew on blood, taken at baseline. These TCRs come from a person aged 25 to 80 with non-small cell lung cancer.

This sequence joins TRBV6-1 and TRBJ1-4; 12 bases are shared with TRBD1. Trimming removed 7 bases from V and 8 bases from J; junction bases left unmatched: 5. The CDR3 totals 14 residues. Germline V gives CDR1 MNHNS, CDR2 SASEGT. The CDR3 here is CASNWDRGQEKLFF. CDR3 DNA: TGTGCCAGCAACTGGGACAGGGGGCAAGAAAAACTGTTTTTT.

The chain joins TRBV28 to TRBJ1-2; D perhaps matches TRBD1 (5 bases). V lost 6 bases to trimming and J lost 10 bases, with 21 bases between them. The CDR3 length is 14 residues. Per the germline V gene, CDR1 is MDHEN and CDR2 is SYDVKM. In DNA form, the CDR3 reads TGTGCCAGCAGAGGCGCCGGGACCCCGTCAAACTACACCTTC. It yields the protein CASRGAGTPSNYTF.

This clone came up a few times. This sequence joins TRBV4-1 and TRBJ2-1; D ambiguous. This CDR3 has 11 amino acids. Trimming cost V 5 bases and J 5 bases, with 4 bases left between them. The germline CDR1 and CDR2 sequences are MGHRA and YSYEKL. The DNA of the CDR3 is TGCGCCAGCAGCATCCACAATGAGCAGTTCTTC. This sequence encodes CASSIHNEQFF.

This sequence joins TRBV11-2 and TRBJ2-4; no clear D gene. This CDR3 spans 15 amino acids. Trimming shortened V by 0 bases and J by 9 bases, and 15 bases separated the two germline ends. Germline V CDR1 and CDR2: SGHAT, FQNNGV. The DNA of the CDR3 is TGTGCCAGCAGCTTAGATCGTCGGCAGGTCTCCATTCAGTACTTC. Translating gives CASSLDRRQVSIQYF.

This chain joins TRBV10-2 and TRBJ1-5; D remains unclear. Germline V gives CDR1 WSHSY, CDR2 SAAADI. The CDR3 has 15 amino acids. The V and J ends lost 0 bases and 7 bases respectively, with 13 bases between them. The chain's CDR3 is CASSESGGRQQPQHF. In nucleotides, the CDR3 is TGCGCCAGCAGTGAGTCAGGAGGGAGGCAACAGCCCCAGCATTTT.

This clone appeared a few times. The genes are TRBV2 and TRBJ1-1; 11 bases align to TRBD1. The CDR3 contains 12 residues. J lost 7 bases, V lost 10 bases, and 5 bases had no gene match. Germline CDR1 reads SNHLY; CDR2 reads FYNNEI. The CDR3 loop reads CAIGQGAGEAFF. The CDR3 DNA reads TGTGCCATAGGACAGGGGGCAGGTGAAGCTTTCTTT.

V and J are TRBV2 and TRBJ2-7; maybe TRBD2 (5 bases). V lost 5 bases, J lost 6 bases, and 11 bases lay in between. This CDR3 is built from 12 residues. The germline V gene has CDR1 SNHLY and CDR2 FYNNEI. The CDR3: CASSLEAGEQYF. The CDR3 nucleotides read TGTGCCAGCAGTTTAGAGGCGGGCGAGCAGTACTTC. The full variable domain, in which reference TRBV2 and TRBJ2-7 provide the parts outside the CDR3, is EPEVTQTPSHQVTQMGQEVILRCVPISNHLYFYWYRQILGQKVEFLVSFYNNEISEKSEIFDDQFSVERPDGSNFTLKIRSTKLEDSAMYFCASSLEAGEQYFGPGTRLTVT.

The CDR3 region has the DNA TGTGCCTGGAGCATCAGAGGGGGGAGGGAGCAGTTCTTC. This encodes CAWSIRGGREQFF. V gene TRBV30 combines with J gene TRBJ2-1, with D perhaps being TRBD1 or TRBD2 (6 bases each). With 3 bases removed from V and 10 bases from J, the gap between germline ends came to 16 bases. The germline CDR1 and CDR2 sequences are GTSNPN and SVGIG (reference sequence). The CDR3 is 13 residues long.

CDR3 DNA sequence: TGCGCCAGCAGCCAAGATCAGTCTGGATACAATGAGCAGTTCTTC. Residues: CASSQDQSGYNEQFF. The genes are TRBV4-1 and TRBJ2-1; D is undetermined. The ends were cut back, 0 bases at V and 4 bases at J, with 10 bases in the middle. The germline V gene encodes CDR1 MGHRA and CDR2 YSYEKL. The CDR3 totals 15 residues.

The chain couples TRBV5-1 to TRBJ2-2, with 9 bases aligning to TRBD1. J lost 3 bases, V lost 4 bases, and 10 bases had no gene match. Germline V gene data show CDR1 as SGHRS and CDR2 as YFSETQ. The CDR3 is 17 residues long. The CDR3 coding sequence is TGCGCCAGCAGCCAGATTACAGGGGGCGGTGACACCGGGGAGCTGTTTTTT. The encoded protein is CASSQITGGGDTGELFF.

This clone has more than one count but fewer than ten. The CDR3, as DNA: TGTGCCAGCAGCTCCTCCGGGACAGCCGCCAGCGAGCAGTACTTC. Its translation: CASSSSGTAASEQYF. This chain joins TRBV5-4 and TRBJ2-7, with 7 bases identical to TRBD1. The CDR3 length is 15 residues. V lost 3 bases and J lost 6; bases outside the gene matches: 12. Germline V gene sequence: CDR1 SGHNT, CDR2 YYREEE (reference sequence).

The chain joins TRBV6-6 to TRBJ1-1; 8 positions match TRBD1. The CDR3 has 11 amino acids. CDR1 is MNHNY, CDR2 SVGAGI, per germline (reference sequence). The junction had 3 bases not matched to a gene; V was cut back by 7 bases and J by 8 bases. CDR3 sequence (DNA): TGTGCCAGCACGAGACAGGGGGAAGCTTTCTTT. Translation gives CASTRQGEAFF.

The genes are TRBV5-1 and TRBJ1-1; tentatively, D is TRBD1 (5 bases). Germline V gene lookup returns CDR1 SGHRS and CDR2 YFSETQ. Trimming took 7 bases from V and 2 from J, leaving 18 bases between them. This CDR3 region has 15 residues. Written as DNA, the CDR3 is TGCGCCAGCGGGCCGAGGTCGGGGCCAAACACTGAAGCTTTCTTT. Protein sequence: CASGPRSGPNTEAFF.

The J gene is TRBJ2-1, the V gene TRBV7-8; D remains unclear. The CDR3 length is 12 residues. Germline V CDR1 and CDR2: SGHVS, FQNEAQ. V lost 3 bases to trimming and J lost 7 bases, with 7 bases between them. The CDR3 region has the DNA TGTGCCAGCAGCTTTTCAGTGAATGAGCAGTTCTTC. Translating it yields CASSFSVNEQFF.

This clone has only a few counts. This sequence joins TRBV30 and TRBJ1-2; D ambiguous. The germline V gene has CDR1 GTSNPN and CDR2 SVGIG (reference sequence). The CDR3 has 11 amino acids. Between the trimmed V and J ends, which lost 0 bases and 8 bases, there was a span of 7 bases. The CDR3 is CAWSVVYGYTF. In DNA, the CDR3 is TGTGCCTGGAGTGTAGTCTACGGCTACACCTTC. Full variable domain (remainder filled in from reference TRBV30 and TRBJ1-2): SQTIHQWPATLVQPVGSPLSLECTVEGTSNPNLYWYRQAAGRGLQLLFYSVGIGQISSEVPQNLSASRPQDRQFILSSKKLLLSDSGFYLCAWSVVYGYTFGSGTRLTVV.

This chain connects TRBV30 to TRBJ2-5, with D possibly TRBD2 on 5 matching bases. V was shortened by 2 bases and J by 4 bases, with 8 bases between the two germline ends. The germline gives CDR1 GTSNPN, CDR2 SVGIG (reference sequence). This CDR3 is 12 amino acids long. The chain's CDR3 is CAWSLRGETQYF. In nucleotides, the CDR3 is TGTGCCTGGAGTTTACGGGGAGAGACCCAGTACTTC. Full variable domain (outside the CDR3, taken from reference TRBV30 and TRBJ2-5): SQTIHQWPATLVQPVGSPLSLECTVEGTSNPNLYWYRQAAGRGLQLLFYSVGIGQISSEVPQNLSASRPQDRQFILSSKKLLLSDSGFYLCAWSLRGETQYFGPGTRLLVL.

The DNA of the CDR3 is TGTGCCAGCAGCTTGCCTAGTAAGAATGAGCAGTTCTTC. Translation gives CASSLPSKNEQFF. This sequence joins TRBV5-4 and TRBJ2-1, with no clear D. The CDR3 extends over 13 amino acids. Trimming removed 1 base at V and 7 bases at J, with 9 bases between. Germline-derived CDR1 and CDR2 are SGHNT and YYREEE (reference sequence).

There are a few counts of this clone. The J gene is TRBJ1-4, the V gene TRBV18; a weak D match, TRBD1 (6 bases). The CDR3 loop spans 14 amino acids. Trimming removed 2 bases from V and 8 bases from J, with 12 bases in between. CDR1 and CDR2 (germline): KGHSH, LQKENI. The CDR3 DNA reads TGTGCCAGCTCACCATCAGCAGGGGCCGAAAAACTGTTTTTT. Translation: CASSPSAGAEKLFF. Based on the CDR3 plus reference TRBV18 and TRBJ1-4, the full variable domain is NAGVMQNPRHLVRRRGQEARLRCSPMKGHSHVYWYRQLPEEGLKFMVYLQKENIIDESGMPKERFSAEFPKEGPSILRIQQVVRGDSAAYFCASSPSAGAEKLFFGSGTQLSVL.